What follows are 30 T cell receptor beta chains derived from one specimen sequenced in a study of a mutant IDH1 vaccine in newly diagnosed glioma. Measured with immunoSEQ multiplex PCR; TCRdb has only the in-frame clones, and not every one. The data show around 51,000 clones, around 78% seen once. Time point meaning: week 5, during vaccination. Each vaccine dose was 300 ug of mutant IDH1 20-mer peptide, with topical imiquimod. No antigen has been assigned to these receptors. The sample consisted of PBMCs, taken from a glioma patient whose treatment included an IDH1 peptide vaccine. These TCRs come from a woman aged 40 to 49 with glioma.

This clone was observed once. Written as DNA, the CDR3 is TGTGCCAGCAGCTTAGCAGGGAAGAATTCACCCCTCCACTTT. Encoded protein: CASSLAGKNSPLHF. V usage is TRBV7-9 and J usage is TRBJ1-6, with D unresolved. V lost 0 bases to trimming and J lost 7 bases, with 7 bases between them. This CDR3 has 14 residues. Germline V gene lookup returns CDR1 SEHNR and CDR2 FQNEAQ (reference sequence).

This chain links TRBV7-2 with TRBJ1-4; D is uncertain. The V and J ends lost 1 base and 6 bases respectively, with 9 bases between them. This CDR3 has 14 residues. Germline V gives CDR1 SGHTA, CDR2 FQGNSA. The CDR3 DNA sequence: TGTGCCAGCAGCTTAGGGCAGACGTATGAAAAACTGTTTTTT. It is translated as CASSLGQTYEKLFF.

This sequence joins TRBV7-9 and TRBJ2-7; the match to TRBD2 covers 11 bases. Trimming cost V 2 bases and J 4 bases; bases outside gene matches: 1. CDR3 length: 14 amino acids. The germline V gene encodes CDR1 SEHNR and CDR2 FQNEAQ (reference sequence). The DNA of the CDR3 is TGTGCCAGCAGCTTAACTAGCGGGGGTTACGAGCAGTACTTC. Protein: CASSLTSGGYEQYF.

J is TRBJ2-2 and V is TRBV19; D is possibly TRBD1 (5 bases). The germline CDR1 and CDR2 sequences are LNHDA and SQIVND (reference sequence). V gave up 3 bases and J gave up 1 base, with 9 bases separating them. The CDR3 totals 15 residues. For the CDR3, the DNA is TGTGCCAGTAGTATCAGGGTTTTGAACACCGGGGAGCTGTTTTTT. This sequence encodes CASSIRVLNTGELFF.

V is TRBV2 and J is TRBJ1-4; D is ambiguous. The CDR3 extends over 13 amino acids. V shed 3 bases and J shed 8 bases, with 10 bases lying between them. The germline gives CDR1 SNHLY, CDR2 FYNNEI. CDR3 in amino acids: CASSDPGREKLFF. The DNA for the CDR3 is TGTGCCAGCAGTGACCCGGGTCGGGAAAAACTGTTTTTT.

This chain joins TRBV19 and TRBJ2-7, with D unresolved. The ends were cut back, 2 bases at V and 7 bases at J, with 18 bases in the middle. The germline V gene encodes CDR1 LNHDA and CDR2 SQIVND (reference sequence). This CDR3 is 15 amino acids long. CDR3 residues: CASSIKGGPLREQYF. The CDR3 DNA reads as TGTGCCAGTAGTATAAAGGGCGGACCCCTGAGGGAGCAGTACTTC. Complete variable domain (other parts from reference TRBV19 and TRBJ2-7): DGGITQSPKYLFRKEGQNVTLSCEQNLNHDAMYWYRQDPGQGLRLIYYSQIVNDFQKGDIAEGYSVSREKKESFPLTVTSAQKNPTAFYLCASSIKGGPLREQYFGPGTRLTVT.

The rearrangement links TRBV6-1 to TRBJ1-5; D is ambiguous. Trimming took 7 bases from V and 0 from J, leaving 13 bases between them. The CDR3 spans 15 residues. The germline V gene encodes CDR1 MNHNS and CDR2 SASEGT. The CDR3 coding sequence is TGTGCCAGCAAGGGAATGGCGAATAGCAATCAGCCCCAGCATTTT. Translated: CASKGMANSNQPQHF.

The chain employs TRBV5-1 and TRBJ1-2; tentative D call: TRBD1 (5 bases). V was clipped by 2 bases and J by 3 bases, with 8 bases between them. This CDR3 is 13 amino acids long. CDR1 is SGHRS, CDR2 YFSETQ, per germline. The CDR3 loop is CASSLAGDYGYTF. The CDR3 region has the DNA TGCGCCAGCAGCTTAGCGGGGGACTATGGCTACACCTTC. Using reference TRBV5-1 and TRBJ1-2 for the parts outside the CDR3, the full variable domain is KAGVTQTPRYLIKTRGQQVTLSCSPISGHRSVSWYQQTPGQGLQFLFEYFSETQRNKGNFPGRFSGRQFSNSRSEMNVSTLELGDSALYLCASSLAGDYGYTFGSGTRLTVV.

The CDR3, as DNA: TGTGCCAGCTCACGGACACGGGATCAGCCCCAGCATTTT. It is translated as CASSRTRDQPQHF. The V gene is TRBV18, the J gene TRBJ1-5, with D maybe TRBD1 (5 bases). The CDR3 sequence is 13 residues long. Germline-derived CDR1 and CDR2 are KGHSH and LQKENI. Trimming cost V 4 bases and J 5 bases, with 9 bases left between them.

The J gene is TRBJ2-2, the V gene TRBV7-9; D is ambiguous. Per the germline V gene, CDR1 is SEHNR and CDR2 is FQNEAQ (reference sequence). This CDR3 spans 10 amino acids. The V end was cut by 1 base, the J end by 9 bases, with 0 bases between. The CDR3 DNA is TGTGCCAGCAGCTTAGGGGAGCTGTTTTTT. Translating it yields CASSLGELFF.

The rearrangement links TRBV23-1 to TRBJ1-3, with D unclear. TRBV23-1 is an open reading frame whose function is uncertain. V lost 6 bases and J lost 4, with 16 bases in between. The CDR3 spans 15 residues. CDR3 loop: CASRPTRILGNTIYF. The CDR3 DNA reads TGCGCCAGCAGACCCACGAGAATCTTAGGAAACACCATATATTTT.

This clone was detected a few times. The CDR3 loop is CATSRDRQPQHF. The CDR3 region has the DNA TGTGCCACCAGCAGAGACCGACAGCCCCAGCATTTT. The J gene is TRBJ1-5, the V gene TRBV15; no definite D call. V was trimmed by 0 bases and J by 7 bases, leaving 4 bases between them. Per germline, CDR1 LNHNV and CDR2 YYDKDF (reference sequence). The CDR3 totals 12 residues. Filled out from reference TRBV15 and TRBJ1-5, the complete variable domain reads DAMVIQNPRYQVTQFGKPVTLSCSQTLNHNVMYWYQQKSSQAPKLLFHYYDKDFNNEADTPDNFQSRRPNTSFCFLDIRSPGLGDTAMYLCATSRDRQPQHFGDGTRLSIL.

V gene TRBV10-1 combines with J gene TRBJ2-5; 9 bases match TRBD2. Unmatched junction bases numbered 4, after V lost 4 bases and J lost 1 base. CDR1 is WNHNN, CDR2 SYGVQD, per germline (reference sequence). This CDR3 has 15 residues. The CDR3 DNA follows: TGCGCCAGCAGTGGGCTAGCGGGGTTCCAAGAGACCCAGTACTTC. Translation gives CASSGLAGFQETQYF.

The gene calls are TRBV5-4 and TRBJ1-2; TRBD1 is a possible D gene (6 bases). The V and J ends lost 2 bases and 6 bases respectively, with 14 bases between them. CDR1 and CDR2 (germline): SGHNT, YYREEE (reference sequence). This CDR3 spans 14 amino acids. The CDR3 spells CASSLQGRPHGYTF. CDR3 DNA sequence: TGTGCCAGCAGCTTACAGGGCAGGCCCCATGGCTACACCTTC. The entire variable domain, with the rest obtained from reference TRBV5-4 and TRBJ1-2, is as follows: ETGVTQSPTHLIKTRGQQVTLRCSSQSGHNTVSWYQQALGQGPQFIFQYYREEENGRGNFPPRFSGLQFPNYSSELNVNALELDDSALYLCASSLQGRPHGYTFGSGTRLTVV.

This chain links TRBV6-6 with TRBJ1-2, with D unresolved. CDR1 and CDR2 (germline): MNHNY, SVGAGI (reference sequence). With 2 bases removed from V and 3 bases from J, the gap between germline ends came to 13 bases. This CDR3 has 15 residues. CDR3 in DNA: TGTGCCAGCAGTTACGAGTCCAGCGTGGACTATGGCTACACCTTC. It codes for CASSYESSVDYGYTF.

The chain combines TRBV10-3 with TRBJ2-7; no clear D. The germline CDR1 and CDR2 sequences are ENHRY and SYGVKD. The CDR3 length is 15 residues. Trimming left V 6 bases short and J 5 bases short, with 20 bases between. The CDR3 DNA reads as TGTGCCATCAGGACCTCCCAGCTCGACAACAACGAGCAGTACTTC. Protein: CAIRTSQLDNNEQYF.

V gene TRBV6-1 combines with J gene TRBJ2-7, with D hard to call. CDR1 is MNHNS and CDR2 is SASEGT in the germline V gene. The V gene lost 4 bases and the J gene lost 0 bases, with 10 bases spanning the gap. The CDR3 is 14 residues long. The CDR3 here is CASSVDRSSYEQYF. As DNA, the CDR3 is TGTGCCAGCAGTGTAGACCGAAGCTCCTACGAGCAGTACTTC.

A few counts support this clone. V usage is TRBV7-8 and J usage is TRBJ2-3; D is tentatively TRBD1 or TRBD2 (5 bases each). Trimming pared 1 base from V and 4 bases from J, leaving 12 bases between. Germline CDR1 SGHVS, CDR2 FQNEAQ. The CDR3 is 15 residues long. This CDR3 is CASSLGGRHADTQYF. The CDR3 DNA reads TGTGCCAGCAGCTTAGGGGGACGCCACGCAGATACGCAGTATTTT.

The V call is TRBV7-6, the J call TRBJ2-3, with D possibly being TRBD2 (5 bases). Trimming shortened V by 0 bases and J by 3 bases, and 10 bases separated the two germline ends. The CDR3 is 15 residues long. Germline CDR1 and CDR2: SGHVS and FNYEAQ. The CDR3 region has the DNA TGTGCCAGCAGCTTAGCAGACGGGGAAACAGATACGCAGTATTTT. Translating gives CASSLADGETDTQYF.

This rearrangement joins TRBV7-2 to TRBJ2-5, with TRBD2 matching over 8 bases. CDR1 is SGHTA and CDR2 is FQGNSA in the germline V gene. The CDR3 contains 15 residues. Trimming at V came to 1 base and at J to 3 bases, leaving 4 bases not matched to a gene. CDR3 nucleotides: TGTGCCAGCAGCTTAGGCGGGGGGAACAAAGAGACCCAGTACTTC. Its translation is CASSLGGGNKETQYF.

The V and J genes are TRBV19 and TRBJ1-2; D is unresolved. Looked up from germline, CDR1 is LNHDA and CDR2 is SQIVND (reference sequence). The CDR3 runs to 16 residues. The ends were cut back, 3 bases at V and 0 bases at J, with 14 bases in the middle. CDR3 region: CASSITPPGANYGYTF. As DNA, the CDR3 is TGTGCCAGTAGTATCACCCCCCCCGGGGCTAACTATGGCTACACCTTC.

This chain connects TRBV14 to TRBJ2-2, with D unclear. V was clipped by 1 base and J by 2 bases, with 5 bases between them. CDR3 size: 14 residues. Germline loops: CDR1 SGHDN, CDR2 FVKESK. The CDR3: CASSQGSNTGELFF. CDR3 sequence (DNA): TGTGCCAGCAGCCAAGGCAGTAACACCGGGGAGCTGTTTTTT.

The chain is built from TRBV18 and TRBJ1-4, with 7 positions matching TRBD1. Trimming removed 2 bases from V and 5 bases from J; junction bases left unmatched: 11. This CDR3 region has 17 residues. Germline values: CDR1 KGHSH, CDR2 LQKENI. The CDR3 spells CASSPDKGTALNEKLFF. For the CDR3, the DNA is TGTGCCAGCTCACCAGATAAGGGGACAGCCTTAAATGAAAAACTGTTTTTT.

The gene calls are TRBV2 and TRBJ1-1; D is uncertain. The CDR3 has 14 residues. Germline V gene sequence: CDR1 SNHLY, CDR2 FYNNEI. Trimming stripped 7 bases from V and 0 bases from J, with 12 bases between. This CDR3 reads CASMATVMNTEAFF. CDR3 nucleotide sequence: TGTGCCAGCATGGCGACGGTGATGAACACTGAAGCTTTCTTT.

This CDR3 reads CASSYWAGRTNEKLFF. In DNA, the CDR3 is TGTGCCAGCAGTTACTGGGCGGGGAGAACTAATGAAAAACTGTTTTTT. The V call is TRBV6-6, the J call TRBJ1-4; D is unclear. Per germline, CDR1 MNHNY and CDR2 SVGAGI (reference sequence). Between the trimmed V and J ends, which lost 1 base and 1 base, there was a span of 10 bases. CDR3 size: 16 residues.

V gene TRBV19 combines with J gene TRBJ2-2; D gene unclear. Germline loops: CDR1 LNHDA, CDR2 SQIVND (reference sequence). The CDR3 loop spans 14 amino acids. With 1 base removed from V and 8 bases from J, the gap between germline ends came to 11 bases. In DNA form, the CDR3 reads TGTGCCAGTAGTATAGGCGACCGGACGGGGGAGCTGTTTTTT. This translates into CASSIGDRTGELFF.

This chain uses TRBV10-3 with TRBJ2-5; D possibly corresponds to TRBD1 (6 bases). The CDR3 length is 13 residues. The V gene lost 3 bases and the J gene lost 5 bases, with 10 bases spanning the gap. The germline gives CDR1 ENHRY, CDR2 SYGVKD. The CDR3 bases are TGTGCCATCAGTGATCCAGGGGAGGAGACCCAGTACTTC. Translation: CAISDPGEETQYF.

The genes are TRBV7-2 and TRBJ1-1, with 8 positions matching TRBD1. The length of the CDR3 is 15 residues. CDR1 and CDR2 (germline): SGHTA, FQGNSA. With 5 bases clipped from V and 0 bases from J, the junction kept 5 bases outside the gene matches. CDR3 protein: CASSARGRMNTEAFF. The CDR3 nucleotides are TGTGCCAGCAGCGCCAGGGGGCGGATGAACACTGAAGCTTTCTTT.

CDR3 DNA: TGTGCCAGCAGCGGCAGTGGGGGGGGCAATCCGCGCGAGCAGTACTTC. Amino acids: CASSGSGGGNPREQYF. The chain couples TRBV7-2 to TRBJ2-7; TRBD2 might be the D (7 bases). The CDR3 is 16 residues long. V was pared by 5 bases and J by 6 bases, with 23 bases between. Germline V gene lookup returns CDR1 SGHTA and CDR2 FQGNSA.

This chain connects TRBV5-5 to TRBJ1-2; tentatively, D is TRBD1 (5 bases). Trimming took off 2 bases at V and 3 bases at J, with 8 bases between the two ends. The CDR3 is 13 residues long. Germline V gene data show CDR1 as SGHKS and CDR2 as YYEKEE (reference sequence). In DNA form, the CDR3 reads TGTGCCAGCAGCTTCCGACAGCACTATGGCTACACCTTC. Its protein product is CASSFRQHYGYTF.